A single sample is the source of the 18 T cell receptor beta chains below, sequenced in a study of PD-1 blockade in classical Hodgkin lymphoma. The time point here: cycle 4 day 1 (C4D1), after more than five weeks of nivolumab. All patients experienced relapse after autologous stem cell transplantation, and brentuximab vedotin exposure was variable. The table came from immunoSEQ multiplex PCR; TCRdb's copy has only in-frame clones and leaves some out. The table has fewer than 8,000 clones, 76% seen once. The material sequenced was peripheral blood mononuclear cells (PBMCs), taken before the fourth cycle of nivolumab. The receptor set was obtained from a human donor with classical Hodgkin lymphoma.

V and J are TRBV11-2 and TRBJ1-1; tentative D call: TRBD1 (5 bases). Germline V gene lookup returns CDR1 SGHAT and CDR2 FQNNGV. The V end was cut by 1 base, the J end by 6 bases, with 12 bases between. CDR3 length: 14 amino acids. CDR3: CASSLGLGGSEAFF. Here the CDR3 DNA reads TGTGCCAGCAGCTTAGGGTTGGGGGGGTCTGAAGCTTTCTTT.

The J gene is TRBJ2-2, the V gene TRBV7-8; D gene uncertain. CDR1 SGHVS and CDR2 FQNEAQ come from the germline V gene. The V end was cut by 1 base, the J end by 0 bases, with 12 bases between. There are 17 residues in the CDR3. CDR3 in amino acids: CASSLESVRPNTGELFF. CDR3 coding DNA: TGTGCCAGCAGCTTAGAATCGGTTCGTCCGAACACCGGGGAGCTGTTTTTT.

The chain is built from TRBV19 and TRBJ2-3, with D maybe TRBD2 (7 bases). Germline V gene sequence: CDR1 LNHDA, CDR2 SQIVND (reference sequence). This CDR3 has 14 residues. V lost 6 bases to trimming and J lost 4 bases, with 14 bases between them. CDR3 DNA: TGTGCCAGTAGGGGAGGGGGGTCCCCAGATACGCAGTATTTT. Amino acid sequence: CASRGGGSPDTQYF.

The chain has TRBV5-5 and TRBJ2-7, with D possibly matching TRBD1 (5 bases). Per germline, CDR1 SGHKS and CDR2 YYEKEE (reference sequence). The CDR3 covers 15 residues. With 1 base removed from V and 1 base from J, the gap between germline ends came to 12 bases. The DNA for the CDR3 is TGTGCCAGCAGCTTGACCCCGACAGCTTCCTACGAGCAGTACTTC. It translates to CASSLTPTASYEQYF.

The chain couples TRBV29-1 to TRBJ1-5, with 11 bases lining up with TRBD1. Germline CDR1 and CDR2: SQVTM and ANQGSEA. V was pared by 6 bases and J by 2 bases, with 3 bases of the junction left unmatched. The CDR3 length is 14 residues. In nucleotides, the CDR3 is TGCAGCGTAGGGACAGGGGGAGGCAATCAGCCCCAGCATTTT. This gives the protein CSVGTGGGNQPQHF.

For this clone: Distinct nucleotide sequences in the sample also encode this CDR3. The chain uses TRBV6-6 and TRBJ2-5, with D unresolved. The length of the CDR3 is 11 residues. Per germline, CDR1 MNHNY and CDR2 SVGAGI (reference sequence). Trimming took off 5 bases at V and 3 bases at J, with 4 bases between the two ends. The CDR3 sequence is CASSPKETQYF. In nucleotides, the CDR3 is TGTGCCAGCAGTCCCAAAGAGACCCAGTACTTC.

The chain combines TRBV29-1 with TRBJ2-3; 7 positions agree with TRBD1. Germline CDR1 reads SQVTM; CDR2 reads ANQGSEA. J was trimmed by 0 bases and V by 6 bases; bases with no gene match: 3. CDR3 length: 13 amino acids. The CDR3 nucleotides are TGCAGCGTGACAGGGACGAGCACAGATACGCAGTATTTT. This codes for CSVTGTSTDTQYF.

The chain uses TRBV6-1 and TRBJ1-3; 8 nucleotides align to TRBD1. CDR1 and CDR2 (germline): MNHNS, SASEGT. With 4 bases clipped from V and 1 base from J, the junction kept 6 bases outside the gene matches. The CDR3 is 16 residues long. The CDR3 DNA reads TGTGCCAGCAGTGGCGGACAGGGTTTTTCTGGAAACACCATATATTTT. Translating gives CASSGGQGFSGNTIYF.

This clone was seen a single time. The V gene is TRBV5-8, the J gene TRBJ2-3, with 9 bases that match TRBD1. CDR1 and CDR2 (germline): SGHTS, YDEGEE. CDR3 length: 16 amino acids. V lost 4 bases and J lost 4; bases outside the gene matches: 10. For the CDR3, the DNA is TGTGCCAGCAGCCGGCCGGGACAGGGTGCCGCAGATACGCAGTATTTT. It encodes CASSRPGQGAADTQYF.

This chain links TRBV5-1 with TRBJ2-1; 10 bases map to TRBD1. The V gene end was trimmed by 2 bases and the J gene end by 4 bases; junction bases not matched to a gene: 9. Germline V gene sequence: CDR1 SGHRS, CDR2 YFSETQ. This CDR3 is 17 amino acids long. The CDR3 protein is CASSFEAGQGFYNEQFF. The DNA of the CDR3 is TGCGCCAGCAGCTTTGAAGCGGGACAGGGGTTTTACAATGAGCAGTTCTTC.

The chain couples TRBV5-5 to TRBJ2-2; D call uncertain. This CDR3 is built from 18 residues. V was clipped by 4 bases and J by 1 base, with 20 bases between them. Germline values: CDR1 SGHKS, CDR2 YYEKEE (reference sequence). The CDR3 DNA reads as TGTGCCAGCAGCGGCACGTCTGGCCAGACATTGAACACCGGGGAGCTGTTTTTT. It encodes CASSGTSGQTLNTGELFF.

V gene TRBV6-5 combines with J gene TRBJ2-7, with D possibly matching TRBD2 (6 bases). V lost 6 bases and J 2 bases, leaving 17 bases between the germline ends. The germline V gene encodes CDR1 MNHEY and CDR2 SVGAGI. CDR3 length: 15 amino acids. The CDR3 sequence: CASSPPGRTTYEQYF. The DNA for the CDR3 is TGTGCCAGCAGCCCTCCGGGACGGACTACCTACGAGCAGTACTTC.

This clone has only a few counts. V is TRBV7-2 and J is TRBJ2-1; 15 bases map to TRBD2. Germline lookup yields CDR1 SGHTA and CDR2 FQGNSA. V lost 1 base to trimming and J lost 5 bases; unmatched junction nucleotides: 6. The CDR3 contains 18 residues. The CDR3 DNA reads as TGTGCCAGCAGCTTAGAGGGGACTAGCGGGAGGTGGAACAATGAGCAGTTCTTC. Its protein is CASSLEGTSGRWNNEQFF.

The V and J genes are TRBV12-2 and TRBJ2-5; TRBD1 reflects the table's D call only, with no check against the DNA. TRBV12-2 represents a pseudogene. CDR3 length equals 14 residues. DNA of the CDR3: TGTGCAAGTCGCTGGGGACAGCACCAAGAGACCCAGTACTTC. Translating it yields CASRWGQHQETQYF.

The gene calls are TRBV6-1 and TRBJ2-7; D perhaps matches TRBD2 (6 bases). Germline CDR1 and CDR2: MNHNS and SASEGT. This CDR3 comprises 14 residues. The V gene lost 4 bases and the J gene lost 4 bases, with 14 bases spanning the gap. This CDR3 reads CASSGEEGFYEQYF. The CDR3 DNA reads as TGTGCCAGCAGTGGGGAGGAGGGATTTTACGAGCAGTACTTC.

The chain joins TRBV28 to TRBJ1-2, with TRBD1 as a possible D gene (6 bases). There are 12 residues in the CDR3. The V gene lost 8 bases and the J gene lost 6 bases, with 13 bases spanning the gap. Germline V gene lookup returns CDR1 MDHEN and CDR2 SYDVKM. This chain's CDR3 is CASFSKGDGYTF. The DNA of the CDR3 is TGTGCCAGCTTCTCCAAGGGGGATGGCTACACCTTC.

The chain has TRBV7-8 and TRBJ2-1, with 7 nucleotides matching TRBD2. Germline CDR1 SGHVS, CDR2 FQNEAQ. CDR3 length: 16 residues. V lost 0 bases, J lost 0 bases, and 2 bases stayed unmatched. DNA for the CDR3: TGTGCCAGCAGCTTAGCGGGAGGGCCCTCCTACAATGAGCAGTTCTTC. Its protein product is CASSLAGGPSYNEQFF.

This clone was seen more than once but under ten times. The chain joins TRBV7-2 to TRBJ1-5; 7 bases are shared with TRBD1. Germline CDR1 reads SGHTA; CDR2 reads FQGNSA. The V gene end was trimmed by 5 bases and the J gene end by 4 bases; junction bases not matched to a gene: 8. This CDR3 has 15 residues. The CDR3, as DNA: TGTGCCAGCAGCCAACAGGGGAGAGGGAATCAGCCCCAGCATTTT. Its protein product is CASSQQGRGNQPQHF.